What follows is one T cell receptor beta chain and its context. Its specificity is unknown. CDR1 is SGDLS, CDR2 YYNGEE, per germline. The CDR3 extends over 18 amino acids. Germline trimming cut 4 bases from V and 1 base from J; bases unmatched to any gene: 16. Researchers ran the PCR with 60 Vbeta and 13 Jbeta primers. Authors' methods: In a later analysis, the count reached about 82 million unique TCR beta chains, with 10 million to 14 million shared. The method was immunoSEQ multiplex PCR; TCRdb's version includes in-frame clones alone and lacks a portion of them. For V, J and clone size, that table is used; D and trimming come from the DNA. The sample consists of under 100,000 clones, around 62% of them appearing once. This record comes from a study of cytomegalovirus exposure and HLA in healthy donors. Study information: The study placed about four fifths of its approximately 430 genotyped donors in the Caucasian-associated ancestry cluster. Study-wide results and limits: Listed as cytomegalovirus-associated were 150 or so TCR beta chains.

This sequence originates from a woman in her 30s in good health and CMV-seropositive. The chain links TRBV9 to TRBJ1-1, with TRBD1 matching over 7 bases. The specimen sequenced was PBMCs. This CDR3 is CASSSPGGDSLWNTEAFF. The DNA of the CDR3 is TGTGCCAGCAGCAGCCCCGGCGGGGACAGCTTATGGAACACTGAAGCTTTCTTT.